The sequence of this TCR beta chain was determined in a study of blood T cell repertoires in COVID-19. Across the study: From the United States, Italy and Spain came samples of acute and convalescent COVID-19.

The CDR3 sequence is 14 residues long. Germline V lookup: CDR1 MNHEY, CDR2 SMNVEV (reference sequence). V lost 0 bases to trimming and J lost 7 bases, with 10 bases between them. Participants, 18 to 89 years old, spanned 25 or so US areas. The study assigned cohorts using participant-reported clinical history. Data came from immunoSEQ multiplex PCR; TCRdb stores just in-frame clones and leaves some out. The table records under 500,000 clones, around 90% of them present only once. The TCR sequence derives from a woman in her late teens or twenties with acute COVID-19. The V call is TRBV27, the J call TRBJ2-1, with a tentative D call TRBD1 (6 bases). Source material: PBMCs or T cells enriched from blood (not recorded which). This CDR3 is CASSLSRTVNEQFF. The CDR3 DNA is TGTGCCAGCAGTTTATCCAGGACAGTTAATGAGCAGTTCTTC.